This is a list of T cell receptor beta chains from one sample in a study of T cell responses to AZD1222 COVID-19 vaccine. Assay used: immunoSEQ multiplex PCR; TCRdb lists only in-frame clones, some missing. The sample gives 120,000 or so clones, about 90% of which show up once; 4% to 4.5% is in the top ten. This specimen consisted of peripheral blood, obtained on day 0 of AZD1222 vaccination. These receptors came from an adult in good health. CDR3s include the opening cysteine and the closing phenylalanine or tryptophan. A D gene is named only where the DNA matches it firmly.

J gene: TRBJ1-1
D gene: TRBD1
V gene: TRBV18
CDR3 protein: CASWGQRNTEAFF

J gene: TRBJ2-1
D gene: NA
V gene: TRBV7-8
CDR3 protein: CASSPTTESSYNEQFF

J gene: TRBJ1-2
D gene: NA
V gene: TRBV6-5
CDR3 protein: CASSYSADGDYGYTF

J gene: TRBJ1-3
D gene: NA
V gene: TRBV7-2
CDR3 protein: CASSLRQGAGNTIYF

J gene: TRBJ2-7
D gene: TRBD1
V gene: TRBV6-5
CDR3 protein: CASSNRQGSYEQYF

J gene: TRBJ2-5
D gene: TRBD1
V gene: TRBV25-1
CDR3 protein: CASSERRTGQETQYF

J gene: TRBJ2-5
D gene: NA
V gene: TRBV30
CDR3 protein: CAWSSEVRGTQYF

J gene: TRBJ1-4
D gene: NA
V gene: TRBV28
CDR3 protein: CASTGGGENEKLFF

J gene: TRBJ2-5
D gene: TRBD2
V gene: TRBV7-9
CDR3 protein: CASSWGLAGVEETQYF

J gene: TRBJ1-3
D gene: NA
V gene: TRBV6-5
CDR3 protein: CASSLKSSGNTIYF

J gene: TRBJ1-3
D gene: NA
V gene: TRBV5-4
CDR3 protein: CASSLESGTGNTIYF

J gene: TRBJ1-2
D gene: TRBD1
V gene: TRBV15
CDR3 protein: CATSRARQGPLYGYTF

J gene: TRBJ1-5
D gene: TRBD1
V gene: TRBV18
CDR3 protein: CASSPGQILSNQPQHF

J gene: TRBJ1-5
D gene: NA
V gene: TRBV19
CDR3 protein: CASSPPSSHQLSISNQPQHF

J gene: TRBJ2-5
D gene: TRBD2
V gene: TRBV5-1
CDR3 protein: CASSRGGSPEETQYF

J gene: TRBJ1-1
D gene: TRBD1
V gene: TRBV6-1
CDR3 protein: CASSARMTGGNTEAFF

J gene: TRBJ1-1
D gene: NA
V gene: TRBV7-2
CDR3 protein: CASSLERQTLEAFF

J gene: TRBJ1-1
D gene: TRBD1
V gene: TRBV29-1
CDR3 protein: CSVGQPNTEAFF

J gene: TRBJ2-1
D gene: TRBD2
V gene: TRBV11-2
CDR3 protein: CASSGGVAGLGNEQFF

J gene: TRBJ2-5
D gene: TRBD1
V gene: TRBV27
CDR3 protein: CASSGQGRGTQYF

J gene: TRBJ2-7
D gene: NA
V gene: TRBV5-1
CDR3 protein: CASSPFGTAGSEQYF

J gene: TRBJ2-3
D gene: TRBD2
V gene: TRBV2
CDR3 protein: CASSLTSGSTDTQYF

J gene: TRBJ2-7
D gene: TRBD2
V gene: TRBV5-4
CDR3 protein: CASSSGLANYEQYF

J gene: TRBJ2-1
D gene: TRBD2
V gene: TRBV2
CDR3 protein: CASSGLAGNYNEQFF

J gene: TRBJ2-7
D gene: NA
V gene: TRBV28
CDR3 protein: CASRAIGHFRKGVYEQYF

J gene: TRBJ2-2
D gene: NA
V gene: TRBV5-1
CDR3 protein: CASSSPGFGLRELFF

J gene: TRBJ1-2
D gene: TRBD1
V gene: TRBV2
CDR3 protein: CASNTGVYGYTF

J gene: TRBJ1-1
D gene: NA
V gene: TRBV3-1/TRBV3-2
CDR3 protein: CASSQGGLNTEAFF